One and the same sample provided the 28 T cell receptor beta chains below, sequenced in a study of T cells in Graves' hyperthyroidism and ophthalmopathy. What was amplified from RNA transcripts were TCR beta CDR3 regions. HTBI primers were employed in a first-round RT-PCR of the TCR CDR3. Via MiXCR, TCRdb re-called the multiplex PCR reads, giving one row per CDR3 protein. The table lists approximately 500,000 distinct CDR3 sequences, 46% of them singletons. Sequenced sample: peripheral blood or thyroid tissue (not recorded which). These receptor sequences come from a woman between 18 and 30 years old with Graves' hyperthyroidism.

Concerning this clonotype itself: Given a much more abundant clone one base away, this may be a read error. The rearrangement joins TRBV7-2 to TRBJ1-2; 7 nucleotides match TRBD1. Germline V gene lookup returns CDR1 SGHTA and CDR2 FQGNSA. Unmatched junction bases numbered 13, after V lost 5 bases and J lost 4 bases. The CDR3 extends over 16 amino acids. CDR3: CTSSQSPGGSSYGYTF. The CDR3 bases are TGTACCAGCAGCCAAAGCCCAGGGGGTTCAAGCTATGGCTACACCTTC.

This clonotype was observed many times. The chain's CDR3 is CSAPRDRGNEKLFF. CDR3 DNA sequence: TGCAGTGCCCCCAGGGACAGGGGTAATGAAAAACTGTTTTTT. J is TRBJ1-4 and V is TRBV20-1; 10 bases align to TRBD1. Germline V gene sequence: CDR1 DFQATT, CDR2 SNEGSKA (reference sequence). The CDR3 consists of 14 residues. The trim removed 6 bases at V and 4 bases at J, leaving 5 bases unmatched.

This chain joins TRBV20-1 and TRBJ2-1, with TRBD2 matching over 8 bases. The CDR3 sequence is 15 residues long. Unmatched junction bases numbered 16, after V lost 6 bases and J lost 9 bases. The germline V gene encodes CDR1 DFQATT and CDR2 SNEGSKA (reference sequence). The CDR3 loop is CSARPGLESGGEQFF. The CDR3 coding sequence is TGCAGTGCGAGACCGGGACTAGAGTCGGGGGGTGAGCAGTTCTTC.

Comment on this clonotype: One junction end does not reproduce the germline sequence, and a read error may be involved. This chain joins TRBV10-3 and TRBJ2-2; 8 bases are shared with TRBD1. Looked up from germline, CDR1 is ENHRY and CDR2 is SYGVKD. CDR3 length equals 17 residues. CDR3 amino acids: CASSLSKGTGETGELFF. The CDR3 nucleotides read TGTGCCAGCAGTTTATCGAAGGGGACAGGCGAAACCGGGGAGCTGTTTTTT.

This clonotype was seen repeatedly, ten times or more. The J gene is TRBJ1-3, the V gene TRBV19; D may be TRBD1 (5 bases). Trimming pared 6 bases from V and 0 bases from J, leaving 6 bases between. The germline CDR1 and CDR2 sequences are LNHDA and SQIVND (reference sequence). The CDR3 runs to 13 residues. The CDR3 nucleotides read TGTGCCAGTAGAAGGGGCTCTGGAAACACCATATATTTT. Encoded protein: CASRRGSGNTIYF.

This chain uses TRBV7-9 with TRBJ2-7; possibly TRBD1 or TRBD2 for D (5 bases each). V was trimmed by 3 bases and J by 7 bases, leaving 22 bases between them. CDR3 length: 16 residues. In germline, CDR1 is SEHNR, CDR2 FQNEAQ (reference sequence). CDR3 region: CASSFTGTLDRNEQYF. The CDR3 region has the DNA TGTGCCAGCAGCTTTACCGGGACCCTTGATCGCAATGAGCAGTACTTC.

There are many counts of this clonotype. CDR3: CSVSGTVPYEQYF. Written as DNA, the CDR3 is TGCAGCGTTTCCGGGACAGTTCCCTACGAGCAGTACTTC. This chain links TRBV29-1 with TRBJ2-7; the match to TRBD1 covers 7 bases. Germline assignment: CDR1 SQVTM and CDR2 ANQGSEA. The CDR3 is made up of 13 amino acids. The V segment lost 5 bases and the J segment 2 bases; nucleotides outside the gene matches: 6.

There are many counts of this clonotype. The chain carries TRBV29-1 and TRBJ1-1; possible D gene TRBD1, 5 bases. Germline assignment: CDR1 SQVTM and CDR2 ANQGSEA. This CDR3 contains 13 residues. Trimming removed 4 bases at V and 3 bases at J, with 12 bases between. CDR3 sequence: CSVAPARDTEAFF. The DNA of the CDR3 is TGCAGCGTTGCCCCTGCCAGGGACACTGAAGCTTTCTTT.

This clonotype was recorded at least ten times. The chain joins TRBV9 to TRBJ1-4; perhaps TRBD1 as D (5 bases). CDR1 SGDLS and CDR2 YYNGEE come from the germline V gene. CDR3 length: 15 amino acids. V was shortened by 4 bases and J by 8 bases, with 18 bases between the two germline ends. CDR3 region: CASSITGTEEEKLFF. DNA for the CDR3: TGTGCCAGCAGCATAACCGGGACCGAGGAGGAAAAACTGTTTTTT. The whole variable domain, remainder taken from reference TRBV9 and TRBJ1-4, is DSGVTQTPKHLITATGQRVTLRCSPRSGDLSVYWYQQSLDQGLQFLIQYYNGEERAKGNILERFSAQQFPDLHSELNLSSLELGDSALYFCASSITGTEEEKLFFGSGTQLSVL.

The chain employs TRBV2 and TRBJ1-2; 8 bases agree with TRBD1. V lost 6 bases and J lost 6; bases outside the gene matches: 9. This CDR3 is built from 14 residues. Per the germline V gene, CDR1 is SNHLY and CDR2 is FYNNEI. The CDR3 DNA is TGTGCCAGCAGGTTATTGGACAGGGTGGATGGCTACACCTTC. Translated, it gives CASRLLDRVDGYTF. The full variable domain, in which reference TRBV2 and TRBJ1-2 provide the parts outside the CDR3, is EPEVTQTPSHQVTQMGQEVILRCVPISNHLYFYWYRQILGQKVEFLVSFYNNEISEKSEIFDDQFSVERPDGSNFTLKIRSTKLEDSAMYFCASRLLDRVDGYTFGSGTRLTVV.

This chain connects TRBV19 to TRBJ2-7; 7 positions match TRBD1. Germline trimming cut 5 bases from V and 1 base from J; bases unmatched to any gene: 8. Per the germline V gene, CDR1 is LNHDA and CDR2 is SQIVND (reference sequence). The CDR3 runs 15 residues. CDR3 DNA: TGTGCCAGTAGTGACGACAGGGACGGTTCCTACGAGCAGTACTTC. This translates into CASSDDRDGSYEQYF.

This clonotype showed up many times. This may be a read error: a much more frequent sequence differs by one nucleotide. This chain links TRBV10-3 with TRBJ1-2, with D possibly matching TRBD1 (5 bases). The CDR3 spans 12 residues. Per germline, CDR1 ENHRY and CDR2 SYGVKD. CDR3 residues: CAIAEGVYGCTF. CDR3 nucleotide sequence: TGTGCCATCGCGGAAGGGGTCTATGGCTGCACCTTC.

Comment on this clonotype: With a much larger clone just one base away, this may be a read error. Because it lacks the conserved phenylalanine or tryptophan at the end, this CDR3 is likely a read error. The CDR3 reads CASSQLGRREQYL. CDR3 bases: TGTGCCAGCAGCCAACTTGGGCGGCGGGAGCAGTACCTC. This rearrangement joins TRBV14 to TRBJ2-7; D is unresolved. Trimming stripped 2 bases from V and 7 bases from J, with 12 bases between. The CDR3 loop spans 13 amino acids. Germline V gene sequence: CDR1 SGHDN, CDR2 FVKESK.

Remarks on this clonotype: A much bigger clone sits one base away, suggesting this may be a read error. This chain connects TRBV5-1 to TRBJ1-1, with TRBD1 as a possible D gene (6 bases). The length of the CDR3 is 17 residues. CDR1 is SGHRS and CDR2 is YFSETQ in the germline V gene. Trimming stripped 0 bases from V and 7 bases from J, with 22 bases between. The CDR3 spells CASSLGAGVPRDGEAFF. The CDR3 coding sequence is TGCGCCAGCAGCTTGGGGGCAGGGGTCCCCCGAGATGGTGAAGCTTTCTTT.

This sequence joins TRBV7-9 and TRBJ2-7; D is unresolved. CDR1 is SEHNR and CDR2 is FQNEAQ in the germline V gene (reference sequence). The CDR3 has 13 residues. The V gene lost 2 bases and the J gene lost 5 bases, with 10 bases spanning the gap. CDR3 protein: CASSLHGWDEQYF. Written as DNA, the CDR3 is TGTGCCAGCAGCTTACACGGGTGGGACGAGCAGTACTTC.

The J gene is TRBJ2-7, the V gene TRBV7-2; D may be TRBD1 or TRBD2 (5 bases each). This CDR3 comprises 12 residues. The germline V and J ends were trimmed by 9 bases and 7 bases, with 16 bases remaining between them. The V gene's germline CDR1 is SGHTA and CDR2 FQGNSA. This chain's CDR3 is CASSGPSNEQYF. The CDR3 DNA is TGTGCCAGTTCGGGACCGAGCAATGAGCAGTACTTC.

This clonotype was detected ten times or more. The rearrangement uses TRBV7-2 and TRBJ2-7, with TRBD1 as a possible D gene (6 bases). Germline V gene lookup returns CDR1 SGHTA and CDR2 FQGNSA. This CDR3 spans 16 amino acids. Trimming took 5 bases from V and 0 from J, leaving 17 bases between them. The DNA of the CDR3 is TGTGCCAGCAGCCAAGGGGCCGGACAGCTCTCCTACGAGCAGTACTTC. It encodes CASSQGAGQLSYEQYF.

CDR3 sequence: CASKGDLTGELFF. In DNA, the CDR3 is TGTGCCAGCAAGGGGGACCTAACCGGGGAGCTGTTTTTT. This chain connects TRBV2 to TRBJ2-2, with D possibly matching TRBD1 (6 bases). V lost 7 bases and J 5 bases, leaving 11 bases between the germline ends. The CDR3 length is 13 residues. Per germline, CDR1 SNHLY and CDR2 FYNNEI.

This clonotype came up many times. CDR3 amino acids: CASSLDRGRAMGGYTF. CDR3 DNA sequence: TGCGCCAGCAGCTTAGACAGGGGAAGGGCCATGGGGGGCTACACCTTC. The chain links TRBV5-1 to TRBJ1-2, with 8 bases lining up with TRBD1. The germline V gene has CDR1 SGHRS and CDR2 YFSETQ. After removal of 2 bases from V and 8 bases from J, the junction contained 14 bases not matched to a gene. The CDR3 is made up of 16 amino acids.

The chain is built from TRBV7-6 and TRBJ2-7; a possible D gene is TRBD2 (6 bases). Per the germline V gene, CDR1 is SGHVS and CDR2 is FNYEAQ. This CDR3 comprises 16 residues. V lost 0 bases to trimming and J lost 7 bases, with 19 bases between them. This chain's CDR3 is CASSLALEGPYNEQYF. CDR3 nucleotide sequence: TGTGCCAGCAGCTTAGCGCTGGAGGGACCCTACAATGAGCAGTACTTC.

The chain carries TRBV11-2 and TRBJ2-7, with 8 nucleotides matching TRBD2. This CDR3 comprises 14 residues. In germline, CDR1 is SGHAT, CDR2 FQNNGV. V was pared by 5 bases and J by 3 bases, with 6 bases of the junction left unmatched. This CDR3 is CASSPRTSHYEQYF. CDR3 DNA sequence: TGTGCCAGCAGCCCCCGGACTAGCCACTACGAGCAGTACTTC.

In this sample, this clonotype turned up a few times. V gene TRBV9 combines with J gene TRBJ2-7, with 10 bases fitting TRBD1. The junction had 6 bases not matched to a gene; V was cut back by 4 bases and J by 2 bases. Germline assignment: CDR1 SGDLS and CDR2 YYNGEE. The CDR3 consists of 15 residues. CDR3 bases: TGTGCCAGCAGCATCGGGACAGGGGACGCCTACGAGCAGTACTTC. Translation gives CASSIGTGDAYEQYF.

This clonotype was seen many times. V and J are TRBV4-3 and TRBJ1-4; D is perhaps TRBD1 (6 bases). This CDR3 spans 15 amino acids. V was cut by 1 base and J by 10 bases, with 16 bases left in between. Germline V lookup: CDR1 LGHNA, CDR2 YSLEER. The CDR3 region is CASSQGTAGVGKLFF. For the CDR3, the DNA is TGCGCCAGCAGCCAAGGGACAGCGGGGGTCGGAAAACTGTTTTTT.

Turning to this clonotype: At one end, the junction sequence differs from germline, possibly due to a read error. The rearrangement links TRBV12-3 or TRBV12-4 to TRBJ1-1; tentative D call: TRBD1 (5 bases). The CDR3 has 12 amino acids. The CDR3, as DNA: TGTGCCAGCAGTGCCAGGGTCGGCAGCCGGGGCTTT. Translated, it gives CASSARVGSRGF.

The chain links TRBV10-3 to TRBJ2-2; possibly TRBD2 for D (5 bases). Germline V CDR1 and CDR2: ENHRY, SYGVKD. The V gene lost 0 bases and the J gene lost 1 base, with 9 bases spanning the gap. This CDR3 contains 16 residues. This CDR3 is CAISESRAENTGELFF. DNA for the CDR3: TGTGCCATCAGTGAGTCGAGGGCAGAGAACACCGGGGAGCTGTTTTTT.

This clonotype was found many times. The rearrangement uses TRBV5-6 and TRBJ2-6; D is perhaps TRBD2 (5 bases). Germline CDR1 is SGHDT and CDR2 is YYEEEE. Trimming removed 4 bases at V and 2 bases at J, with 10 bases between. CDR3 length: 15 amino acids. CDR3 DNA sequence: TGTGCCAGCAGCCCCGGGATTGCTGGGGCCAACGTCCTGACTTTC. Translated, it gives CASSPGIAGANVLTF.

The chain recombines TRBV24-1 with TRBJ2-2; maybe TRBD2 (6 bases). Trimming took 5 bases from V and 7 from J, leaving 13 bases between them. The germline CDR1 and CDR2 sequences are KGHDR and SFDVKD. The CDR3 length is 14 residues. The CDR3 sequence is CATSVNRDFGELFF. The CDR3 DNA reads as TGTGCCACCAGTGTGAACCGGGACTTCGGGGAGCTGTTTTTT.

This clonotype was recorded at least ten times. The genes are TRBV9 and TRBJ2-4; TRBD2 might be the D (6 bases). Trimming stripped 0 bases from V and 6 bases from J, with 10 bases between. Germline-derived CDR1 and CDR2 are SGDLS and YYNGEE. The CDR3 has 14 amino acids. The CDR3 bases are TGTGCCAGCAGCGTAGGACTAGGTTCAAACATTCAGTACTTC. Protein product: CASSVGLGSNIQYF.